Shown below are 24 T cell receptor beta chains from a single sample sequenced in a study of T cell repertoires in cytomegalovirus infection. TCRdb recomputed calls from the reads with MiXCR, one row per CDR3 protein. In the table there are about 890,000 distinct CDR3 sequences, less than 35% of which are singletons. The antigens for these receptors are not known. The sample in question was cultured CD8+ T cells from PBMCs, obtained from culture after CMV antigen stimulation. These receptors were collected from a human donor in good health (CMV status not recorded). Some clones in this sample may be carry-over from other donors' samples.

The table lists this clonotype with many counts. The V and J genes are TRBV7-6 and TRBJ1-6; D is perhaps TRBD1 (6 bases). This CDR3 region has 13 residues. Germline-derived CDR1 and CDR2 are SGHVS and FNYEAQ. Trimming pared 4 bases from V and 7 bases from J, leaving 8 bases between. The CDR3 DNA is TGTGCCAGCAGCTCAGGACAGAATTCACCCCTCCACTTT. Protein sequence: CASSSGQNSPLHF. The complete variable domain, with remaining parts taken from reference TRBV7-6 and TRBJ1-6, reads GAGVSQSPRYKVTKRGQDVALRCDPISGHVSLYWYRQALGQGPEFLTYFNYEAQQDKSGLPNDRFSAERPEGSISTLTIQRTEQRDSAMYRCASSSGQNSPLHFGNGTRLTVT.

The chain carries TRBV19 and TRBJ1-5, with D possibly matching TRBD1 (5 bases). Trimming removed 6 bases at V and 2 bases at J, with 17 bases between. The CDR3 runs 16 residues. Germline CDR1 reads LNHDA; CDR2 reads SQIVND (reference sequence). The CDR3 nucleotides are TGTGCCAGTAGAGGAACTAGGGGCAGGGGCAATCAGCCCCAGCATTTT. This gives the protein CASRGTRGRGNQPQHF. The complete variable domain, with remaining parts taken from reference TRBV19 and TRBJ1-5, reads DGGITQSPKYLFRKEGQNVTLSCEQNLNHDAMYWYRQDPGQGLRLIYYSQIVNDFQKGDIAEGYSVSREKKESFPLTVTSAQKNPTAFYLCASRGTRGRGNQPQHFGDGTRLSIL.

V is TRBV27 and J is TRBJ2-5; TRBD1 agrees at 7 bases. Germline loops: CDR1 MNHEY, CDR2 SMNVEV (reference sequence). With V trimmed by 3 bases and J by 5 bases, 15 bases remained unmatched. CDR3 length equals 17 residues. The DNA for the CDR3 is TGTGCCAGCAGTTTCGTTACGACAGGGCCCAAGTTCGAGACCCAGTACTTC. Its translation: CASSFVTTGPKFETQYF.

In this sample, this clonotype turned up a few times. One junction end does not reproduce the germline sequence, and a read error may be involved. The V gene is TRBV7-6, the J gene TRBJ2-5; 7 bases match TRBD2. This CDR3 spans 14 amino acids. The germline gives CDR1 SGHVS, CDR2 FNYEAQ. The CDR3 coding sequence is TGTGCTAGCAGCTTACGGCGGGGGACGGAGACCCAGTACTTC. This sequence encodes CASSLRRGTETQYF. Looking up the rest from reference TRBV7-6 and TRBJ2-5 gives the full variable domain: GAGVSQSPRYKVTKRGQDVALRCDPISGHVSLYWYRQALGQGPEFLTYFNYEAQQDKSGLPNDRFSAERPEGSISTLTIQRTEQRDSAMYRCASSLRRGTETQYFGPGTRLLVL.

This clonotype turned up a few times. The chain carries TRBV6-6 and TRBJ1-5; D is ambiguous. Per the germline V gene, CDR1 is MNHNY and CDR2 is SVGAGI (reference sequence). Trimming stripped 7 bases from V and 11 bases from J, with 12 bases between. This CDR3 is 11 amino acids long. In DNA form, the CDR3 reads TGTGCCAGCATCATCGGAGGGTCCCAGCATTTT. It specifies CASIIGGSQHF.

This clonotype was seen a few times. The CDR3, as DNA: TGCGCCAGCACCGGGGGGCGCGGGACTGAAGCTTTCTTT. Translating it yields CASTGGRGTEAFF. This chain connects TRBV5-1 to TRBJ1-1; maybe TRBD1 (6 bases). Looked up from germline, CDR1 is SGHRS and CDR2 is YFSETQ. Between the trimmed V and J ends, which lost 6 bases and 5 bases, there was a span of 14 bases. The CDR3 extends over 13 amino acids.

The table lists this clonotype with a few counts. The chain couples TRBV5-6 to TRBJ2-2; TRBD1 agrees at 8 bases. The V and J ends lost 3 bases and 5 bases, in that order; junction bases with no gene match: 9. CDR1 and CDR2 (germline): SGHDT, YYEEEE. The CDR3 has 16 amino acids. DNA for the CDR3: TGTGCCAGCAGCTATAAACAGGGGGTATGGACCGGGGAGCTGTTTTTT. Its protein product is CASSYKQGVWTGELFF.

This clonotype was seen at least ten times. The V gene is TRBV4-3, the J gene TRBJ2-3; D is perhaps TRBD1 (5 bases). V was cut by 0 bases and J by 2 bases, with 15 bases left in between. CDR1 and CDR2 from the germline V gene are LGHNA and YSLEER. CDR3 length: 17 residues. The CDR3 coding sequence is TGCGCCAGCAGCCAAGAGTTCTGGACAATAGACACAGATACGCAGTATTTT. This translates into CASSQEFWTIDTDTQYF.

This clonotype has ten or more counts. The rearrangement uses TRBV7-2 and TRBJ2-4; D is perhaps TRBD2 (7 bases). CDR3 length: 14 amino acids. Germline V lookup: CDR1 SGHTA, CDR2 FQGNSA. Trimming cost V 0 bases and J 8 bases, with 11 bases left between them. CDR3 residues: CASSLAGGPDIQYF. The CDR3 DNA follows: TGTGCCAGCAGCTTAGCGGGGGGGCCGGACATTCAGTACTTC.

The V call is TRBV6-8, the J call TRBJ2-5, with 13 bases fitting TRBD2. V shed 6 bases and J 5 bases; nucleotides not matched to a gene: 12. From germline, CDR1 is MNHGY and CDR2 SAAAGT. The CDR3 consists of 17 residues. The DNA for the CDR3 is TGTGCCAGCAGCTGGACTAGCGGGGGCGGAATTTGGGAGACCCAGTACTTC. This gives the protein CASSWTSGGGIWETQYF.

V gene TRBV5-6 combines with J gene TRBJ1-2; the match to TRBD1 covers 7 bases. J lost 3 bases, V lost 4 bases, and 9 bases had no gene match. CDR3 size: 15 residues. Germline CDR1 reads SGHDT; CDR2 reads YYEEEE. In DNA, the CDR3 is TGTGCCAGCAGCGTAACAGGGGAAGGTTACTATGGCTACACCTTC. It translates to CASSVTGEGYYGYTF.

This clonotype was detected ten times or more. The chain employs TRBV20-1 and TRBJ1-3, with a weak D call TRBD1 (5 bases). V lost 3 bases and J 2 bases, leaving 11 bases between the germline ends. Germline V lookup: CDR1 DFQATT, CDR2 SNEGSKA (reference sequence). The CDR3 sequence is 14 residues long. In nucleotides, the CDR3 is TGCAGTGCTAGGGGGCCCGGGACTGGAAACACCATATATTTT. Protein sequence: CSARGPGTGNTIYF.

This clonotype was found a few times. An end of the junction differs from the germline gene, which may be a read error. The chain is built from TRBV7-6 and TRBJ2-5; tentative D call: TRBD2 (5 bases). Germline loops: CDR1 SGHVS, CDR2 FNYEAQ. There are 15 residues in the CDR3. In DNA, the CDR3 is TGTGCTAGCAGCTTAACGCCCGGGAACGAAGAGACCCAGTACTTC. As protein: CASSLTPGNEETQYF.

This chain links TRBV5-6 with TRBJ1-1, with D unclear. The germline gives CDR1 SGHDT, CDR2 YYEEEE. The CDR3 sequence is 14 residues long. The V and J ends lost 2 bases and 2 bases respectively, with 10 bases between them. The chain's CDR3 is CASSFWAGNTEAFF. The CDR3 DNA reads TGTGCCAGCAGCTTCTGGGCCGGTAACACTGAAGCTTTCTTT. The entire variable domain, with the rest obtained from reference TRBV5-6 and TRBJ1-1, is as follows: DAGVTQSPTHLIKTRGQQVTLRCSPKSGHDTVSWYQQALGQGPQFIFQYYEEEERQRGNFPDRFSGHQFPNYSSELNVNALLLGDSALYLCASSFWAGNTEAFFGQGTRLTVV.

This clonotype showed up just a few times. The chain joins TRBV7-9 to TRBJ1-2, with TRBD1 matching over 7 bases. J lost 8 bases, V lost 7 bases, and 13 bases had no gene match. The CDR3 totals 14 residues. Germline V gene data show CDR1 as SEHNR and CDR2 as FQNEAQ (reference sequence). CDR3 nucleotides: TGTGCCAGCATTTCACAGGGGAGGTTGGGAGGCTACACCTTC. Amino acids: CASISQGRLGGYTF.

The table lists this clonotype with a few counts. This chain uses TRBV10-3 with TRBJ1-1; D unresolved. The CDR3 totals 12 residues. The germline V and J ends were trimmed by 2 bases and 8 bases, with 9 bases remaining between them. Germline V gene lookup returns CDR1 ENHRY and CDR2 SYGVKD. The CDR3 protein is CAISERSIEAFF. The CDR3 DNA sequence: TGTGCCATCAGTGAGAGGTCAATCGAAGCTTTCTTT.

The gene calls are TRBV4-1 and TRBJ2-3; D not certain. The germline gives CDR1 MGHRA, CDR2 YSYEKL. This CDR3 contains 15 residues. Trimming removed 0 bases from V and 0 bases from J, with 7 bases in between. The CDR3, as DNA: TGCGCCAGCAGCCAAGAGTATCGGAGCACAGATACGCAGTATTTT. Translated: CASSQEYRSTDTQYF.

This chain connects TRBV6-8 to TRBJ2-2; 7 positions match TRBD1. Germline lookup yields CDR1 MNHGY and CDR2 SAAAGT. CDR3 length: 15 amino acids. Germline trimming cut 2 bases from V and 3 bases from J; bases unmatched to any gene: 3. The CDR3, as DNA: TGTGCCAGCAGTTACCACAGGGGTGACACCGGGGAGCTGTTTTTT. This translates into CASSYHRGDTGELFF.

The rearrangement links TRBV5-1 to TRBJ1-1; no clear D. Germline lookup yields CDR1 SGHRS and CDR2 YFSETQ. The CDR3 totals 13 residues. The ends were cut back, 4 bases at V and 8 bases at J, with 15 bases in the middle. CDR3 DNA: TGCGCCAGCAGCCCCCGATGGGCATCGGAAGCTTTCTTT. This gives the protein CASSPRWASEAFF.

The CDR3 DNA follows: TGTGCCAGTGAGGATACAGATACGCAGTATTTT. This gives the protein CASEDTDTQYF. The chain combines TRBV28 with TRBJ2-3; D gene ambiguous. This CDR3 has 11 amino acids. Germline V gene lookup returns CDR1 MDHEN and CDR2 SYDVKM. Trimming removed 9 bases at V and 3 bases at J, with 7 bases between.

As DNA, the CDR3 is TGTGCCAGCTCAATACAGGGGCACCCTTGGGAGACCCAGTACTTC. It yields the protein CASSIQGHPWETQYF. V is TRBV6-6 and J is TRBJ2-5; the match to TRBD1 covers 7 bases. Germline V CDR1 and CDR2: MNHNY, SVGAGI (reference sequence). CDR3 size: 15 residues. J gave up 5 bases and V 8 bases, and 14 bases lay outside the gene matches.

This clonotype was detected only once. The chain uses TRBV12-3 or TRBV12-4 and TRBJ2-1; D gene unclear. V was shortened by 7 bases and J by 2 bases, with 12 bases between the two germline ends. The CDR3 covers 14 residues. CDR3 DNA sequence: TGTGCCAGCATCACGGACGGTCCCTACAATGAGCAGTTCTTC. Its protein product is CASITDGPYNEQFF.

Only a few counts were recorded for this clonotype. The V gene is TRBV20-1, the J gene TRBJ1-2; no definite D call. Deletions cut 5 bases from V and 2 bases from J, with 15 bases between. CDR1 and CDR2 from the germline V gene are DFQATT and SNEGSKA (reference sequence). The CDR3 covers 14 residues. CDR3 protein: CSARKTGSNYGYTF. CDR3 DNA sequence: TGCAGTGCTCGTAAAACCGGGTCAAACTATGGCTACACCTTC.

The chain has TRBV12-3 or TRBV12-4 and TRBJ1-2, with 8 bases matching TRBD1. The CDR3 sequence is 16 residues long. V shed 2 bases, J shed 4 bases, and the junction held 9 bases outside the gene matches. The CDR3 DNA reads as TGTGCCAGCAGTTTAATCTCAGGGGGCGTAGCCTATGGCTACACCTTC. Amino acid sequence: CASSLISGGVAYGYTF.